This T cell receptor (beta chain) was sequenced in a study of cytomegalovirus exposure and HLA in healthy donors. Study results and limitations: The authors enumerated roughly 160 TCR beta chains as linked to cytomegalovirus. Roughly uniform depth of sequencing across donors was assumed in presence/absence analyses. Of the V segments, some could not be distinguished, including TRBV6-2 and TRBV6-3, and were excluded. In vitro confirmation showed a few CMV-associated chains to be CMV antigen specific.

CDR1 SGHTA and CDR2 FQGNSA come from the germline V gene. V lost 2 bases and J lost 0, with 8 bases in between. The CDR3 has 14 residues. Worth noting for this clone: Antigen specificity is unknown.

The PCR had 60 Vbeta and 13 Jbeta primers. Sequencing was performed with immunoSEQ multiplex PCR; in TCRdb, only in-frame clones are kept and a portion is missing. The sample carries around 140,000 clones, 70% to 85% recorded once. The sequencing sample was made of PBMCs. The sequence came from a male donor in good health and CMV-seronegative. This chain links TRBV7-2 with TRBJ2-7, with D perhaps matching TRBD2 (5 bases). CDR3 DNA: TGTGCCAGCAGCTTAAAAGGGAGCTCCTACGAGCAGTACTTC. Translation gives CASSLKGSSYEQYF.